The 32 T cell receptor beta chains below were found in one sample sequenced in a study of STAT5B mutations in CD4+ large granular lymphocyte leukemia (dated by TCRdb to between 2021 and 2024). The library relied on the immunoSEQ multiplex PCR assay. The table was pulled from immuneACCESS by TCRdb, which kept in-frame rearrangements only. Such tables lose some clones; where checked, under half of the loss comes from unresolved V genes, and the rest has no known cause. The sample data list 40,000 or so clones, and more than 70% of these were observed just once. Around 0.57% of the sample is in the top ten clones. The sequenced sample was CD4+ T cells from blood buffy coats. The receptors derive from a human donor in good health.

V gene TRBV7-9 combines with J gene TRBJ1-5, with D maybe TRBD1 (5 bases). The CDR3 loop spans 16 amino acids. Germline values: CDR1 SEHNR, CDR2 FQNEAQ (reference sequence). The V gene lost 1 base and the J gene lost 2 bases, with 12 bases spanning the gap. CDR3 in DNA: TGTGCCAGCAGCTTAGAAGCAGGGAGCGGCAATCAGCCCCAGCATTTT. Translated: CASSLEAGSGNQPQHF.

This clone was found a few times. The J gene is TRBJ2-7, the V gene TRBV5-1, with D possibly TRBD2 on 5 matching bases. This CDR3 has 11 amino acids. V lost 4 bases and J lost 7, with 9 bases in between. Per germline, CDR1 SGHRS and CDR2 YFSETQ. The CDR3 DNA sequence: TGCGCCAGCAGCAGTCGGGATGAGCAGTACTTC. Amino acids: CASSSRDEQYF.

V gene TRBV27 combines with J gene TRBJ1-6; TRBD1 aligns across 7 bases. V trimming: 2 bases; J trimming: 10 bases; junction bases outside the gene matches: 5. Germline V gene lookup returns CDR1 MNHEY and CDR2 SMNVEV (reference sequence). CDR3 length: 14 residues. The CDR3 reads CASSLTGAGSPLHF. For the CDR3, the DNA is TGTGCCAGCAGTTTAACAGGGGCGGGATCACCCCTCCACTTT.

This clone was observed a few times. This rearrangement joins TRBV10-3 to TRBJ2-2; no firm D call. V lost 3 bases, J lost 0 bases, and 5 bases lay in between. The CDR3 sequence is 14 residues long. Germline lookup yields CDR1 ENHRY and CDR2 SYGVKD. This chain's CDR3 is CAISERANTGELFF. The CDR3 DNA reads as TGTGCCATCAGTGAACGGGCGAACACCGGGGAGCTGTTTTTT.

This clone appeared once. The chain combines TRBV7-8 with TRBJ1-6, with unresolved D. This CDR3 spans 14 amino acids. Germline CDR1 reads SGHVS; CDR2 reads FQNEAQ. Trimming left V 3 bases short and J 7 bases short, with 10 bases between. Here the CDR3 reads CASSFREGNSPLHF. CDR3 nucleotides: TGTGCCAGCAGCTTTCGTGAGGGCAATTCACCCCTCCACTTT.

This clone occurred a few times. The CDR3 spells CASRHGRSTNEKLFF. The CDR3 nucleotides are TGCGCCAGCAGGCATGGACGGTCAACTAATGAAAAACTGTTTTTT. The chain recombines TRBV5-1 with TRBJ1-4; no firm D call. The CDR3 spans 15 residues. Germline values: CDR1 SGHRS, CDR2 YFSETQ. Trimming stripped 5 bases from V and 0 bases from J, with 11 bases between.

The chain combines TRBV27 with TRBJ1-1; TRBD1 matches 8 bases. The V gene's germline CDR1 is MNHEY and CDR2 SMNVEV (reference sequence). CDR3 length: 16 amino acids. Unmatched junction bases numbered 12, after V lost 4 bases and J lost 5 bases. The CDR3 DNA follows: TGTGCCAGCAGTTCCTCAGGGGGCGAGGTTCGAACTGAAGCTTTCTTT. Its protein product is CASSSSGGEVRTEAFF.

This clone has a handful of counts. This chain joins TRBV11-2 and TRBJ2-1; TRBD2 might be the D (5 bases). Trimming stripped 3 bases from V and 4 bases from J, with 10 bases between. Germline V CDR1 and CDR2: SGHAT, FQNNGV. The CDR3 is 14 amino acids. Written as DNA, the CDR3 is TGTGCCAGCAGCTTGAGGGTTTCGTACAATGAGCAGTTCTTC. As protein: CASSLRVSYNEQFF.

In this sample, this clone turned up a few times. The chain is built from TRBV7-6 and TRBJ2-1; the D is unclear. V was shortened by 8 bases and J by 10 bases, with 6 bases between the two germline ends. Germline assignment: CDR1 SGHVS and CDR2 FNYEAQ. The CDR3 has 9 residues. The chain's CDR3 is CASGPEQFF. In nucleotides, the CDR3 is TGTGCCAGCGGTCCGGAGCAGTTCTTC.

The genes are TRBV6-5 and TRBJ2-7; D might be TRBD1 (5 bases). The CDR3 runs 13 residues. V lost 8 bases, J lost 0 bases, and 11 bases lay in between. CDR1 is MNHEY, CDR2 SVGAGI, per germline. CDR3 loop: CASWRDSSYEQYF. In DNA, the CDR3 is TGTGCCAGCTGGAGAGACAGCTCCTACGAGCAGTACTTC.

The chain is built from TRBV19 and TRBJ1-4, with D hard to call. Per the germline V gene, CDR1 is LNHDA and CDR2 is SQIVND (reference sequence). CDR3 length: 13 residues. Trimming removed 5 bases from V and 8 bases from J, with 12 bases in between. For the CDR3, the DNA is TGTGCCAGTAGTTACCGGGATGGGGAAAAACTGTTTTTT. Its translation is CASSYRDGEKLFF. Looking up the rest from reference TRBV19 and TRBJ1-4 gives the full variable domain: DGGITQSPKYLFRKEGQNVTLSCEQNLNHDAMYWYRQDPGQGLRLIYYSQIVNDFQKGDIAEGYSVSREKKESFPLTVTSAQKNPTAFYLCASSYRDGEKLFFGSGTQLSVL.

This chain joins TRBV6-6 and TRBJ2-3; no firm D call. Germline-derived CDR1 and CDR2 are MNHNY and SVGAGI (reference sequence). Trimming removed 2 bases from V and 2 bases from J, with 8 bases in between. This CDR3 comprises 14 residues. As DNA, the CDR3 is TGTGCCAGCAGTTACCCGCAGTCCACAGATACGCAGTATTTT. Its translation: CASSYPQSTDTQYF.

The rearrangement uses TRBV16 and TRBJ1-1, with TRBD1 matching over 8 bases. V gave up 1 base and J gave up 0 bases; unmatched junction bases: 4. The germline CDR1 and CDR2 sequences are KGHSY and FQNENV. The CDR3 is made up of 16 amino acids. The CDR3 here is CASSQWTGWLNTEAFF. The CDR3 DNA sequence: TGTGCCAGCAGCCAATGGACAGGGTGGTTGAACACTGAAGCTTTCTTT.

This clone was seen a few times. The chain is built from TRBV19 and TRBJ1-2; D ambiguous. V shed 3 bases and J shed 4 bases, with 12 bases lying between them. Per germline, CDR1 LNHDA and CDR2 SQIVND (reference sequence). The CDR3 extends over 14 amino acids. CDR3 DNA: TGTGCCAGTAGTATGGGTCAGGTCAGCTATGGCTACACCTTC. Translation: CASSMGQVSYGYTF. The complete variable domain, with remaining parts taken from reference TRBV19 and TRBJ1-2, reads DGGITQSPKYLFRKEGQNVTLSCEQNLNHDAMYWYRQDPGQGLRLIYYSQIVNDFQKGDIAEGYSVSREKKESFPLTVTSAQKNPTAFYLCASSMGQVSYGYTFGSGTRLTVV.

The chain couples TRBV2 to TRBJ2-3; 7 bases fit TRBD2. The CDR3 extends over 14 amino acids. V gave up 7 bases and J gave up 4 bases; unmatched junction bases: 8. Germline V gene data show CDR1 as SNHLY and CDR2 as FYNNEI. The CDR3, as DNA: TGTGCCAGCAAAGCGGGAATTGGATCAGATACGCAGTATTTT. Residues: CASKAGIGSDTQYF.

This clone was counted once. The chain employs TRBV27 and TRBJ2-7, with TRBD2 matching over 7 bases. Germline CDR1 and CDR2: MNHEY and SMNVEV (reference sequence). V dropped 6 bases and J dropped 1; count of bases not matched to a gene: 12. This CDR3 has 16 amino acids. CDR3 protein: CASRLSLAGFSYEQYF. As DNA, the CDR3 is TGTGCCAGCAGGCTGTCCTTAGCGGGTTTTTCCTACGAGCAGTACTTC.

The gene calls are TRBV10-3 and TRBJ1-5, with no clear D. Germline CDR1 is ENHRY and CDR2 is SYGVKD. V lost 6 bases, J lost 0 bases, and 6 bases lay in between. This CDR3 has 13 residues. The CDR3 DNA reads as TGTGCCATCAGCCTCAATAGCAATCAGCCCCAGCATTTT. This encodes CAISLNSNQPQHF.

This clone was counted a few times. The CDR3 reads CASSSQGLDYGYTF. In DNA, the CDR3 is TGTGCCAGCAGTTCACAGGGGCTGGACTATGGCTACACCTTC. The gene calls are TRBV27 and TRBJ1-2, with TRBD1 matching 7 bases. The V gene end was trimmed by 4 bases and the J gene end by 3 bases; junction bases not matched to a gene: 5. The CDR3 has 14 amino acids. Looked up from germline, CDR1 is MNHEY and CDR2 is SMNVEV (reference sequence).

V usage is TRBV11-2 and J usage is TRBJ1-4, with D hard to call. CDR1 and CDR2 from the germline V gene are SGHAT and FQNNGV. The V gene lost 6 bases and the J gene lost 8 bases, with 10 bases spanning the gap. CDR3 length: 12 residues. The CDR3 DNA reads TGTGCCAGCAGTAAGCTAGGGGAAAAACTGTTTTTT. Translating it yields CASSKLGEKLFF.

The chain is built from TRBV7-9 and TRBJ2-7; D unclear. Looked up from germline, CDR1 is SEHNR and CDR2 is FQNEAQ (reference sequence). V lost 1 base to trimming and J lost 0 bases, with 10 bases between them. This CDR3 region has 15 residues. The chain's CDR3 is CASSLDSFPSYEQYF. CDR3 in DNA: TGTGCCAGCAGCTTAGACAGTTTTCCCTCCTACGAGCAGTACTTC.

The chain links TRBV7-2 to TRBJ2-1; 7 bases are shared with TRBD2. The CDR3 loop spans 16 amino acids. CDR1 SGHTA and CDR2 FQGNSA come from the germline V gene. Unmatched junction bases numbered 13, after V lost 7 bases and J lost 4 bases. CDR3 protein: CASTLRGAGAYNEQFF. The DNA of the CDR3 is TGTGCCAGCACCCTCCGTGGGGCGGGAGCTTACAATGAGCAGTTCTTC.

The CDR3 loop is CASSLLAGGSYEQYF. CDR3 nucleotide sequence: TGTGCCAGCAGTTTACTAGCGGGGGGATCCTACGAGCAGTACTTC. The J gene is TRBJ2-7, the V gene TRBV7-9, with TRBD2 identical over 12 bases. Germline-derived CDR1 and CDR2 are SEHNR and FQNEAQ (reference sequence). There are 15 residues in the CDR3. V was clipped by 6 bases and J by 1 base; unmatched bases: 4.

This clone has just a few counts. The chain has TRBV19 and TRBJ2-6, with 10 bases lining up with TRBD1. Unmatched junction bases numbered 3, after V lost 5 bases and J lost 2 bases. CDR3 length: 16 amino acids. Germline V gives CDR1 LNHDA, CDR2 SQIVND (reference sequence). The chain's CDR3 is CASSPGQGTGANVLTF. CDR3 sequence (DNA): TGTGCCAGTAGTCCGGGACAGGGGACTGGGGCCAACGTCCTGACTTTC.

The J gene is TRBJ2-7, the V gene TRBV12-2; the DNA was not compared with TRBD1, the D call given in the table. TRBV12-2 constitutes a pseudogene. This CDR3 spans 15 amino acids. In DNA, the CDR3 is TGTGCAAGTCGCCCCTCAGGGGAGTCGGCCTACGAGCAGTACTTC. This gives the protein CASRPSGESAYEQYF.

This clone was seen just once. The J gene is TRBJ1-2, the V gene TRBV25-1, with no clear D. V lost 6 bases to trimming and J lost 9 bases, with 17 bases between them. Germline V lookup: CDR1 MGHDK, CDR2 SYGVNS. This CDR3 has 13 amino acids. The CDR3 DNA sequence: TGTGCCAGCAGAGATCCAGGAGGAAAGAGCTACACCTTC. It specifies CASRDPGGKSYTF.

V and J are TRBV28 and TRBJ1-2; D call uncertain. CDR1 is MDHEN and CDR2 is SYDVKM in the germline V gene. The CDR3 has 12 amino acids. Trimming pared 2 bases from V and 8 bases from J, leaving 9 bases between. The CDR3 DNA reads TGTGCCAGCAGTTTAGAGTTTCGGGGCTACACCTTC. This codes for CASSLEFRGYTF.

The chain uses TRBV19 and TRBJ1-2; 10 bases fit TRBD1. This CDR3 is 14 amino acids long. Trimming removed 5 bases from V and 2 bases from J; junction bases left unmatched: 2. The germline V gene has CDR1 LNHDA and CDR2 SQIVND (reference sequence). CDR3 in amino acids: CASSSGQGNYGYTF. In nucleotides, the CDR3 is TGTGCCAGTAGTTCGGGACAGGGGAACTATGGCTACACCTTC.

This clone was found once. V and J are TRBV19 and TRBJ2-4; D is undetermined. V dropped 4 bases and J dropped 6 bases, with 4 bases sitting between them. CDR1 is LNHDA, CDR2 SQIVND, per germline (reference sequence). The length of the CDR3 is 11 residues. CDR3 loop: CASSTRNIQYF. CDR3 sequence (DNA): TGTGCCAGTAGTACAAGAAACATTCAGTACTTC.

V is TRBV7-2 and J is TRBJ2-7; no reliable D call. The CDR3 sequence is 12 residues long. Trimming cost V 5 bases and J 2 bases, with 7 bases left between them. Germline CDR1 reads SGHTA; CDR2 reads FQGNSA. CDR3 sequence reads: CASSPGPYEQYF. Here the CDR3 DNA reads TGTGCCAGCAGCCCCGGACCCTACGAGCAGTACTTC.

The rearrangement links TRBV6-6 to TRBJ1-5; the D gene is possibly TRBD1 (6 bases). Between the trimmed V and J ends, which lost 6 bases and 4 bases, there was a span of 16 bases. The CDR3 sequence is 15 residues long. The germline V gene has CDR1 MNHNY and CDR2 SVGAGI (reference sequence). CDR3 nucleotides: TGTGCCAGCAGATCCTCCGGGACACCAAATCAGCCCCAGCATTTT. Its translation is CASRSSGTPNQPQHF.

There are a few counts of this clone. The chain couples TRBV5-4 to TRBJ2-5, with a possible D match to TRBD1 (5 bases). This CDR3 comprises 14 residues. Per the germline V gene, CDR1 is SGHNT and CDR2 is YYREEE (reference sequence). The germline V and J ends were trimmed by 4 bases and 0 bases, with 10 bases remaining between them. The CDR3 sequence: CASSLRQNQETQYF. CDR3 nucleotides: TGTGCCAGCAGCCTAAGACAGAACCAAGAGACCCAGTACTTC.

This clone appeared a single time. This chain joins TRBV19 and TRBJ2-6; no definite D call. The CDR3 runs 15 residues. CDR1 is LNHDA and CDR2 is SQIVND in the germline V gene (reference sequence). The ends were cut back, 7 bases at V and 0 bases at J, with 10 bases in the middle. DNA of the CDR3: TGTGCCAGTACAGACGCCCGCTCTGGGGCCAACGTCCTGACTTTC. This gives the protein CASTDARSGANVLTF. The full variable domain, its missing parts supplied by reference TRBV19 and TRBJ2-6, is DGGITQSPKYLFRKEGQNVTLSCEQNLNHDAMYWYRQDPGQGLRLIYYSQIVNDFQKGDIAEGYSVSREKKESFPLTVTSAQKNPTAFYLCASTDARSGANVLTFGAGSRLTVL.